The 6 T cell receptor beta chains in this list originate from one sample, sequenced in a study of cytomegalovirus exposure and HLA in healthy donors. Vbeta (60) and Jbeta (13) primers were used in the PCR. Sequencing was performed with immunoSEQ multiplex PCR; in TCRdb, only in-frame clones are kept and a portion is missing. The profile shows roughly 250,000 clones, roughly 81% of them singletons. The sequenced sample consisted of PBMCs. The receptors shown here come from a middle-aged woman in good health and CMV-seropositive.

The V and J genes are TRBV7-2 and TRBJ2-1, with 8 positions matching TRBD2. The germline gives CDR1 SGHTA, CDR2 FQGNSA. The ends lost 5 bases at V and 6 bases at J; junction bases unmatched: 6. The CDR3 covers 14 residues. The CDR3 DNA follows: TGTGCCAGCAGCCGCCGACTAGCGTTCAATGAGCAGTTCTTC. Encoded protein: CASSRRLAFNEQFF.

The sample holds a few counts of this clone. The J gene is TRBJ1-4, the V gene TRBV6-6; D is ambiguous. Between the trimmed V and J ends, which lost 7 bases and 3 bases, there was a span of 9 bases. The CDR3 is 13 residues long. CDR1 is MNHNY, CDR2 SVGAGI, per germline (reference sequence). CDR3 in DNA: TGTGCCAGCAATAAAGCGGCTAATGAAAAACTGTTTTTT. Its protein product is CASNKAANEKLFF.

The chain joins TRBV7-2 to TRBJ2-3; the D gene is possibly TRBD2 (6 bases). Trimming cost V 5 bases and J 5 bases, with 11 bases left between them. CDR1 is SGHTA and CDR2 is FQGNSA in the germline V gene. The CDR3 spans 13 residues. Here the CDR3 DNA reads TGTGCCAGCAGCCTTCGCGGGGTAGATACGCAGTATTTT. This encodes CASSLRGVDTQYF.

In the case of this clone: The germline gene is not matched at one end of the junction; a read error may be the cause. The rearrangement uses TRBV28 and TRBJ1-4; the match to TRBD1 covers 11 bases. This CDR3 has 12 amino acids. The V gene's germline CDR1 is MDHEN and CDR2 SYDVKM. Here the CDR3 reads CASSLDRGRVIF. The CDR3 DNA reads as TGTGCCAGCAGTTTGGACAGGGGGCGCGTTATTTTT. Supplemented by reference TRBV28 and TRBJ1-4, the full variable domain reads DVKVTQSSRYLVKRTGEKVFLECVQDMDHENMFWYRQDPGLGLRLIYFSYDVKMKEKGDIPEGYSVSREKKERFSLILESASTNQTSMYLCASSLDRGRVIFGSGTQLSVL.

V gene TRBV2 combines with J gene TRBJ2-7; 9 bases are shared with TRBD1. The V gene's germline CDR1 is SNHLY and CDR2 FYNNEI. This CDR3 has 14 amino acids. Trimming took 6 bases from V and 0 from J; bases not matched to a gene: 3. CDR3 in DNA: TGTGCCAGCAGGACAGGGGGTGCCTCCTACGAGCAGTACTTC. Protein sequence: CASRTGGASYEQYF.

CDR3 protein: CASSLDHAGNEYF. DNA of the CDR3: TGTGCCAGCAGCTTAGACCATGCGGGGAATGAGTACTTC. The genes are TRBV7-9 and TRBJ2-7, with D tentatively TRBD2 (6 bases). V lost 1 base and J 11 bases, leaving 15 bases between the germline ends. CDR3 size: 13 residues. Germline assignment: CDR1 SEHNR and CDR2 FQNEAQ (reference sequence).